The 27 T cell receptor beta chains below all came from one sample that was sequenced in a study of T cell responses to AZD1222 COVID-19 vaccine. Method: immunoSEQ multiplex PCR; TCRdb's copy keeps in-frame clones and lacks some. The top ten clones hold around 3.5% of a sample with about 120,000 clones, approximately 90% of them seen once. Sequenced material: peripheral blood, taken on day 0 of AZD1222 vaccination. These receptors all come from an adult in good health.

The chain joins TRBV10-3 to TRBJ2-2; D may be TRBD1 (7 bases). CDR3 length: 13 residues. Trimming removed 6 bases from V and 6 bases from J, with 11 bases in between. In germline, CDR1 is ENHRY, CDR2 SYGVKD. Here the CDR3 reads CAISDRDSGELFF. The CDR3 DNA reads TGTGCCATCAGCGACAGGGACTCCGGGGAGCTGTTTTTT.

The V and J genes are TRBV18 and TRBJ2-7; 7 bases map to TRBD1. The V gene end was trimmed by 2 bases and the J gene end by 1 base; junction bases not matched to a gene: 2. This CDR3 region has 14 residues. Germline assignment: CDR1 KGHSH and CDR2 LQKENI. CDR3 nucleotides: TGTGCCAGCTCACCAGAGGGACAGTCCTACGAGCAGTACTTC. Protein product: CASSPEGQSYEQYF.

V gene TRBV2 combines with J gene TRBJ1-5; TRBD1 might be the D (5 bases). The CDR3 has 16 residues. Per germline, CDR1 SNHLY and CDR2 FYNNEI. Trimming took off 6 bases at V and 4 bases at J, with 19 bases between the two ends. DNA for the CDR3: TGTGCCAGCAGGGATTTTGGGGGTGGAATTAATCAGCCCCAGCATTTT. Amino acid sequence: CASRDFGGGINQPQHF.

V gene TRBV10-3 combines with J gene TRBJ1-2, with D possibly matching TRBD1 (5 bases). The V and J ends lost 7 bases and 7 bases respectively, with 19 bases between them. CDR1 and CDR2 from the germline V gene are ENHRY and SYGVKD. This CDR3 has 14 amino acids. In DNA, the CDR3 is TGTGCCATCACGGGGGGGGTCCAAGTAGGTGGCTACACCTTC. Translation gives CAITGGVQVGGYTF.

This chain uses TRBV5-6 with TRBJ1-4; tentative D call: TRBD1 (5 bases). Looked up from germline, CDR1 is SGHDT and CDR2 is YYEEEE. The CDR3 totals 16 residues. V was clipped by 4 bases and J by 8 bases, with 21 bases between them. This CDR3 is CASSPGGRLWDEKLFF. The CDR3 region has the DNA TGTGCCAGCAGCCCCGGTGGGAGGTTATGGGACGAAAAACTGTTTTTT.

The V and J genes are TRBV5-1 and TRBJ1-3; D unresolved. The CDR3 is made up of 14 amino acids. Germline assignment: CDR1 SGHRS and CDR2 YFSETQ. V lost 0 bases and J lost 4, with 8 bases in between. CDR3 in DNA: TGCGCCAGCAGCTTGGCAGCCCCGGGAAACACCATATATTTT. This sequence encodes CASSLAAPGNTIYF.

Written as DNA, the CDR3 is TGCGCCAGCAGCTCGGGGGGTAGAGTCCCAGAGACCCAGTACTTC. As protein: CASSSGGRVPETQYF. The J gene is TRBJ2-5, the V gene TRBV5-1; 7 bases fit TRBD2. This CDR3 has 15 amino acids. With V trimmed by 3 bases and J by 4 bases, 9 bases remained unmatched. The germline CDR1 and CDR2 sequences are SGHRS and YFSETQ.

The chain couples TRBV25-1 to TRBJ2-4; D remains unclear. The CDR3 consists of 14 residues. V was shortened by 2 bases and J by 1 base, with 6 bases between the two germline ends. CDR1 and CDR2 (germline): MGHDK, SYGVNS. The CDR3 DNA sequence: TGTGCCAGCAGTGAAGACTTCGCCAAAAACATTCAGTACTTC. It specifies CASSEDFAKNIQYF.

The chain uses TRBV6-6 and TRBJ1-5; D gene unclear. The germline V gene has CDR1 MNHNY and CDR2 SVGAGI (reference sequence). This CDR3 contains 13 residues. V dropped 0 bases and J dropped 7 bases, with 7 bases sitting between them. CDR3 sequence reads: CASSYSHAQPQHF. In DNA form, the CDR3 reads TGTGCCAGCAGTTACTCACATGCCCAGCCCCAGCATTTT.

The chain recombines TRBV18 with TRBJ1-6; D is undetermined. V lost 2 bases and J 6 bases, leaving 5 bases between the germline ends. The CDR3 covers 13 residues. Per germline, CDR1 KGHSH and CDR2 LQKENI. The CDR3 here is CASSPKVNSPLHF. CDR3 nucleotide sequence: TGTGCCAGCTCACCAAAAGTTAATTCACCCCTCCACTTT.

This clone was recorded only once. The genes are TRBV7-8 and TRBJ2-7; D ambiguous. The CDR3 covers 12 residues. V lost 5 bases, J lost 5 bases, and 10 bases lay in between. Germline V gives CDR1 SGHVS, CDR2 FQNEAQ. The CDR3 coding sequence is TGTGCCAGCAGCGTGGTTGGCAACGAGCAGTACTTC. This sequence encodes CASSVVGNEQYF.

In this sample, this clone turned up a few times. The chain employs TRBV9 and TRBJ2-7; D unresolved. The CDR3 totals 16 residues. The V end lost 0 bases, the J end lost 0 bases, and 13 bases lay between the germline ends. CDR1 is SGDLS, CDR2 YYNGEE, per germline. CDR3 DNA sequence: TGTGCCAGCAGCGTAGGACCCTATTCCTCCTCCTACGAGCAGTACTTC. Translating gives CASSVGPYSSSYEQYF.

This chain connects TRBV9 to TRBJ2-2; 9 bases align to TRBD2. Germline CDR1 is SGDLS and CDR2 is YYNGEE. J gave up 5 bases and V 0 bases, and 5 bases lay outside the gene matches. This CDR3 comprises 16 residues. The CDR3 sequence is CASSVVGSGGTGELFF. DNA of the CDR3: TGTGCCAGCAGCGTAGTGGGTAGCGGGGGTACCGGGGAGCTGTTTTTT.

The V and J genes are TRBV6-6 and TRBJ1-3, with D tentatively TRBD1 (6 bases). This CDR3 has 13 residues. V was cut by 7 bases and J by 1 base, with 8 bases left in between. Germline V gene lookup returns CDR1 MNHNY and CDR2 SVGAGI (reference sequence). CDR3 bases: TGTGCCAGCACCGGGACATCTGGAAACACCATATATTTT. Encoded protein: CASTGTSGNTIYF.

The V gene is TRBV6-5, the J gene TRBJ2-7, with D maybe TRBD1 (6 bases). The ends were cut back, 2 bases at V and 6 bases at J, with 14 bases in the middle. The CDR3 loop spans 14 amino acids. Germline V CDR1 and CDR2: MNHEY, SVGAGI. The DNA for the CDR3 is TGTGCCAGCAGTTACACTGGGTCCAGGGGCGAGCAGTACTTC. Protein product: CASSYTGSRGEQYF.

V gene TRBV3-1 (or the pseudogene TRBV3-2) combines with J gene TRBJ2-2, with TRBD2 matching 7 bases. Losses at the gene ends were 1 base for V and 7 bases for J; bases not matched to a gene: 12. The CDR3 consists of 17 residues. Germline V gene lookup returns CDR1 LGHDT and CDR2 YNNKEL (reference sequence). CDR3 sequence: CASSQGAGHVISGELFF. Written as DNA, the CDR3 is TGTGCCAGCAGCCAAGGAGCGGGGCACGTTATTAGCGGGGAGCTGTTTTTT.

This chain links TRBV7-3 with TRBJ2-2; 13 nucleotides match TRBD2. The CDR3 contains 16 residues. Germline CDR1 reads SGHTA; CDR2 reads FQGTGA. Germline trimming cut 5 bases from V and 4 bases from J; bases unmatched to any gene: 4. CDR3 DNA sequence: TGTGCCAGCAGCGGAGGACTAGCGGGGGTCACCGGGGAGCTGTTTTTT. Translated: CASSGGLAGVTGELFF.

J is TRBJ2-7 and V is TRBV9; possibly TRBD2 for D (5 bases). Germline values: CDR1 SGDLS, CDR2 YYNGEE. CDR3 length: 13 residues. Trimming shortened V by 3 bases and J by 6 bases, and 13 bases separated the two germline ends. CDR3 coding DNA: TGTGCCAGCAGCGGGAGGCTGTCTGGCGAGCAGTACTTC. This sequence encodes CASSGRLSGEQYF. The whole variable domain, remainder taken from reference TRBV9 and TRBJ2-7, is DSGVTQTPKHLITATGQRVTLRCSPRSGDLSVYWYQQSLDQGLQFLIQYYNGEERAKGNILERFSAQQFPDLHSELNLSSLELGDSALYFCASSGRLSGEQYFGPGTRLTVT.

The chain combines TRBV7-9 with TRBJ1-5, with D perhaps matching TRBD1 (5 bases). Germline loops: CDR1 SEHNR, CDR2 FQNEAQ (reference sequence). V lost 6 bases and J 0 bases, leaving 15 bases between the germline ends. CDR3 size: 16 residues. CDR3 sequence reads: CASSWGRTYSNQPQHF. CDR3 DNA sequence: TGTGCCAGCAGTTGGGGACGGACTTATAGCAATCAGCCCCAGCATTTT.

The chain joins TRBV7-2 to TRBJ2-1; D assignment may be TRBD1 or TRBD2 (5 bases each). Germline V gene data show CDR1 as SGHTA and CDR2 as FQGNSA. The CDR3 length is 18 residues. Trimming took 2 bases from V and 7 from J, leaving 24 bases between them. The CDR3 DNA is TGTGCCAGCAGCTTACCCCCTTATAGGGGAGTCTCTGGAAATGAGCAGTTCTTC. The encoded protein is CASSLPPYRGVSGNEQFF.

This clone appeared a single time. This CDR3 is CASGGPSNQPQHF. CDR3 nucleotides: TGTGCCAGCGGGGGGCCTAGCAATCAGCCCCAGCATTTT. This chain joins TRBV12-3 or TRBV12-4 and TRBJ1-5; D might be TRBD1 (6 bases). Trimming removed 8 bases at V and 0 bases at J, with 8 bases between. The CDR3 is 13 residues long.

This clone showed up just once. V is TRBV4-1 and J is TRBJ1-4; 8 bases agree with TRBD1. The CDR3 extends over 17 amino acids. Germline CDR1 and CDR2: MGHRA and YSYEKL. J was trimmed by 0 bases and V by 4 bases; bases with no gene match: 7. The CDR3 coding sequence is TGCGCCAGCAGCCCCGTGTTGGGACAGGCAACTAATGAAAAACTGTTTTTT. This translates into CASSPVLGQATNEKLFF.

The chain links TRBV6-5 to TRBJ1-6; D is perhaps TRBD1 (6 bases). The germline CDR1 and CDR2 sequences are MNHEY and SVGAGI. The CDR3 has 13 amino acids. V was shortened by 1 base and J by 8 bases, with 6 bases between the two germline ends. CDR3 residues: CASSYYRDSPLHF. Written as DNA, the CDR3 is TGTGCCAGCAGTTACTACAGGGATTCACCCCTCCACTTT.

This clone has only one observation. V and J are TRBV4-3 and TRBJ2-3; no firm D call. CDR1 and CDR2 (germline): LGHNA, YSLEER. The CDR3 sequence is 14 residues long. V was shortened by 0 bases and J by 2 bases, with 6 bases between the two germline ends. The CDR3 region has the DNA TGCGCCAGCAGCCAAGAGTTGGCCACAGATACGCAGTATTTT. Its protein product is CASSQELATDTQYF.

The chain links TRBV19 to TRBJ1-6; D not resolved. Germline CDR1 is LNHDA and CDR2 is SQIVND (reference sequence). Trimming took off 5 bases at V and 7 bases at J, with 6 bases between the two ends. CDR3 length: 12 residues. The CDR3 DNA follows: TGTGCCAGTAGTGTAGTCAATTCACCCCTCCACTTT. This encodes CASSVVNSPLHF.

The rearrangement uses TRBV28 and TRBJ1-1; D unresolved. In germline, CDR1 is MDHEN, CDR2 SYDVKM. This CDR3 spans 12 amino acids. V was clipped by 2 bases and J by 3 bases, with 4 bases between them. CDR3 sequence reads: CASSLEYTEAFF. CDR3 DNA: TGTGCCAGCAGTTTAGAGTACACTGAAGCTTTCTTT.

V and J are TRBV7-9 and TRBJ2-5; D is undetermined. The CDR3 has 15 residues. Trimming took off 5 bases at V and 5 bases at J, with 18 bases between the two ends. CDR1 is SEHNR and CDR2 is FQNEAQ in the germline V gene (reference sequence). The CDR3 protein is CASSMGSFSGETQYF. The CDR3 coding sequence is TGTGCCAGCAGCATGGGGTCCTTTTCTGGGGAGACCCAGTACTTC.